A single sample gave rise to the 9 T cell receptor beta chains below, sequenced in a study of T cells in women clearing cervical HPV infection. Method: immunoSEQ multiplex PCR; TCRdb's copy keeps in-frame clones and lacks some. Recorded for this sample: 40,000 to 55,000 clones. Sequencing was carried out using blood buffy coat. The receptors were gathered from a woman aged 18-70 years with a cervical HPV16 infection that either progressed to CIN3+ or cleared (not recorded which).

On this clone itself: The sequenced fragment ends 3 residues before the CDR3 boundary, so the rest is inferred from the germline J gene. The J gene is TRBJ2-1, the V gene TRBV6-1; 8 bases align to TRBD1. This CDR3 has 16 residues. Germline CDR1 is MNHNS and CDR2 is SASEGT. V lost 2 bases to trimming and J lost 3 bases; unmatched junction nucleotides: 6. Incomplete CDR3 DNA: TGTGCCAGCAGTGAAAGAGACAGGGGTCTCTACAATGAG. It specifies CASSERDRGLYNE. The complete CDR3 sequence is CASSERDRGLYNEQFF.

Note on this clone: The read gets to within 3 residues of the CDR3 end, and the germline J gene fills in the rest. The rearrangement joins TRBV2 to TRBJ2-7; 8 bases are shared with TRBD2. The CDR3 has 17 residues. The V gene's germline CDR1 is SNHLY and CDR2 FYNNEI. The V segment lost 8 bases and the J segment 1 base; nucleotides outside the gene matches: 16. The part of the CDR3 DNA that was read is TGTGCCAGCGTAAAGAGGGCGGGGGGCCTCGTGTCCTACGAG. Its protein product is CASVKRAGGLVSYE. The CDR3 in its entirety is CASVKRAGGLVSYEQYF.

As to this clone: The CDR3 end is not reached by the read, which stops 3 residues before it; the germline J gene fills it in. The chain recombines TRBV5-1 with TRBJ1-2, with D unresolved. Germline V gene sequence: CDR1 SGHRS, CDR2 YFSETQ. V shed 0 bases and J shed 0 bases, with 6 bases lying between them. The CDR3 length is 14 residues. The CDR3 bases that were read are TGCGCCAGCAGCTTGGAATTAGCTAACTATGGC. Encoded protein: CASSLELANYG. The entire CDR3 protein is CASSLELANYGYTF.

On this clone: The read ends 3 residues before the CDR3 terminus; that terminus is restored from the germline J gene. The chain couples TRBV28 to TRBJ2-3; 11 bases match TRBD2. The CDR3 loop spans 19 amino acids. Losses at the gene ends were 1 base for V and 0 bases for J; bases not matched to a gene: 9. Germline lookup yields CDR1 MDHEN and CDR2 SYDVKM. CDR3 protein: CASSLFTSGGPLSTDTQYF. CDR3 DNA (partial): TGTGCCAGCAGTTTATTTACTAGCGGGGGCCCCCTTAGCACAGATACG.

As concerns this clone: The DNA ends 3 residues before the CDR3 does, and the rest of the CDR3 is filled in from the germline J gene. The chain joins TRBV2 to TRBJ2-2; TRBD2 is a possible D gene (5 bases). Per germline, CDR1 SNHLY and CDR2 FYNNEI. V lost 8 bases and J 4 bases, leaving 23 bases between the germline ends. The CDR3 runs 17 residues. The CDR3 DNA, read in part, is TGTGCCAGCGAGGTCTGGACTGGTACCCCTCCCACCGGGGAG. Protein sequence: CASEVWTGTPPTGE. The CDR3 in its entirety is CASEVWTGTPPTGELFF.

Here the CDR3 reads CSSAERDYNEQFF. The CDR3 bases that were read are TGCAGTTCAGCGGAGCGGGACTACAATGAG. This chain joins TRBV20-1 and TRBJ2-1; 7 nucleotides line up with TRBD2. The CDR3 end falls 3 residues outside the read, so it is completed with the germline J gene. The CDR3 extends over 13 amino acids. Per the germline V gene, CDR1 is DFQATT and CDR2 is SNEGSKA (reference sequence). Unmatched junction bases numbered 7, after V lost 8 bases and J lost 3 bases.

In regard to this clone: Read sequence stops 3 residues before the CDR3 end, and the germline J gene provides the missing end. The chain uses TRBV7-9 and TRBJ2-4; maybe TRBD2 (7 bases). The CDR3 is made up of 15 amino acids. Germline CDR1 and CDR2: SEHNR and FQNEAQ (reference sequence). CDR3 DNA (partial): TGTGCCAGCAGCTCAACAAGGGGGAGGGCAGGAGGT. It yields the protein CASSSTRGRAGG. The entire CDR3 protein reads CASSSTRGRAGGQYF. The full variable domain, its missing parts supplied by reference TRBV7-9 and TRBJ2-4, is DTGVSQNPRHKITKRGQNVTFRCDPISEHNRLYWYRQTLGQGPEFLTYFQNEAQLEKSRLLSDRFSAERPKGSFSTLEIQRTEQGDSAMYLCASSSTRGRAGGQYFGAGTRLSVL.

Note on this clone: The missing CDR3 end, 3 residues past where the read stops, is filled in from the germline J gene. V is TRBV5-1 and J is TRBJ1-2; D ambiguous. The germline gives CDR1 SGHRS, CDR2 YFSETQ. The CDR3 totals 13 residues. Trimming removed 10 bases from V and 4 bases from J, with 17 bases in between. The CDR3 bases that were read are TGCGCCGGGTCTGAAGGGCAGGTCTATGGC. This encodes CAGSEGQVYG. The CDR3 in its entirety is CAGSEGQVYGYTF.

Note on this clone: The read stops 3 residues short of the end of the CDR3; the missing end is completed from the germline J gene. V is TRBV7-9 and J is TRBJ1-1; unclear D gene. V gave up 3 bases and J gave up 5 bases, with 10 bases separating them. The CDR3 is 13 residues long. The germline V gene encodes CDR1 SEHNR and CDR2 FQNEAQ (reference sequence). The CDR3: CASSLVRATEAFF. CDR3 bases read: TGTGCCAGCAGCTTGGTTAGAGCGACTGAA.